One and the same sample provided the 27 T cell receptor beta chains below, sequenced in a study of regulatory T cells in long-lasting Graves disease. This sample's time point: newly diagnosed GD, antithyroid drugs for less than 3 months. From PBMCs, RNA was extracted and then used to make the TCR library. Arm-PCR of CDR3 regions with iRepertoire HTBI primers generated TCR beta libraries. TCRdb reprocessed the multiplex PCR reads via MiXCR and lists one record per CDR3 protein. The profile covers hundreds of thousands of distinct CDR3 sequences, with 15% to 20% appearing a single time and 25% to 30% taken by the ten largest. The same data also went into a second study, on T cells in Graves' hyperthyroidism and ophthalmopathy.

The sequencing here drew on peripheral blood mononuclear cells (PBMCs), taken at new diagnosis, from a patient treated with antithyroid drugs. These TCRs come from a middle-aged man with Graves disease.

This clonotype came up a few times. The CDR3 spells CASRSPWTDSTGELFF. The CDR3 DNA reads as TGTGCCAGCAGATCACCATGGACAGATTCCACCGGGGAGCTGTTTTTT. V is TRBV27 and J is TRBJ2-2, with D perhaps TRBD1 (6 bases). Germline V CDR1 and CDR2: MNHEY, SMNVEV (reference sequence). CDR3 size: 16 residues. Deletions cut 6 bases from V and 4 bases from J, with 18 bases between.

This clonotype was seen repeatedly, ten times or more. This chain links TRBV18 with TRBJ2-1; 8 nucleotides agree with TRBD1. With 5 bases clipped from V and 8 bases from J, the junction kept 11 bases outside the gene matches. The CDR3 has 15 residues. In germline, CDR1 is KGHSH, CDR2 LQKENI. DNA of the CDR3: TGTGCCAGCTCAGAAGGACAGGGAAGGTTGGATGAGCAGTTCTTC. Translating gives CASSEGQGRLDEQFF.

This clonotype has ten or more counts. The chain combines TRBV28 with TRBJ2-7, with TRBD2 as a possible D gene (6 bases). V was shortened by 2 bases and J by 7 bases, with 15 bases between the two germline ends. CDR3 length equals 14 residues. From germline, CDR1 is MDHEN and CDR2 SYDVKM. As DNA, the CDR3 is TGTGCCAGCAGTTTAGCGGGGACCACGAGGGAGCAGTACTTC. The encoded protein is CASSLAGTTREQYF.

J is TRBJ2-7 and V is TRBV28; D is ambiguous. This CDR3 comprises 14 residues. Trimming removed 7 bases at V and 1 base at J, with 14 bases between. From germline, CDR1 is MDHEN and CDR2 SYDVKM. The CDR3: CASTPIPASYEQYF. CDR3 bases: TGTGCCAGCACTCCAATCCCAGCTTCCTACGAGCAGTACTTC. Looking up the rest from reference TRBV28 and TRBJ2-7 gives the full variable domain: DVKVTQSSRYLVKRTGEKVFLECVQDMDHENMFWYRQDPGLGLRLIYFSYDVKMKEKGDIPEGYSVSREKKERFSLILESASTNQTSMYLCASTPIPASYEQYFGPGTRLTVT.

This clonotype was seen a handful of times. The V gene is TRBV24-1, the J gene TRBJ2-4; either TRBD1 or TRBD2 may supply D (5 bases each). CDR1 is KGHDR, CDR2 SFDVKD, per germline. CDR3 length: 16 amino acids. V was clipped by 4 bases and J by 0 bases, with 12 bases between them. In DNA form, the CDR3 reads TGTGCCACCAGTGACAGGGAGAGACTAGCCAAAAACATTCAGTACTTC. Translating gives CATSDRERLAKNIQYF.

At least ten counts were recorded for this clonotype. The rearrangement joins TRBV11-3 to TRBJ2-2; D perhaps matches TRBD2 (7 bases). CDR1 is SGHNT and CDR2 is YENEEA in the germline V gene. The CDR3 loop spans 16 amino acids. The V end lost 5 bases, the J end lost 6 bases, and 19 bases lay between the germline ends. The CDR3 reads CASSPTSAGDPGELFF. The DNA for the CDR3 is TGTGCCAGCAGCCCTACTAGCGCAGGGGACCCCGGGGAGCTGTTTTTT.

As for this clonotype: The conserved phenylalanine or tryptophan is not found at the CDR3 terminus, so this likely reflects a read error. CDR3 nucleotides: TGCAGTGCTCGTGGGGTCAGGGTCCACGAGCAGTACCTC. It yields the protein CSARGVRVHEQYL. The V and J genes are TRBV20-1 and TRBJ2-7; D perhaps matches TRBD1 (5 bases). Trimming stripped 5 bases from V and 5 bases from J, with 16 bases between. This CDR3 contains 13 residues. Germline V gene lookup returns CDR1 DFQATT and CDR2 SNEGSKA (reference sequence).

V gene TRBV6-2 or TRBV6-3 combines with J gene TRBJ2-7, with 9 bases identical to TRBD2. The J segment lost 2 bases and the V segment lost 5 bases, leaving 7 bases of the junction unmatched. CDR3 length: 15 amino acids. Germline V gene lookup returns CDR1 MNHEY and CDR2 SVGEGT. The CDR3: CASSQAGGPTYEQYF. The CDR3 DNA follows: TGTGCCAGCAGTCAAGCGGGGGGACCGACCTACGAGCAGTACTTC.

This clonotype has a handful of counts. The chain recombines TRBV6-1 with TRBJ1-5, with TRBD1 as a possible D gene (5 bases). Germline lookup yields CDR1 MNHNS and CDR2 SASEGT. The CDR3 length is 15 residues. Trimming took off 7 bases at V and 6 bases at J, with 19 bases between the two ends. The CDR3 sequence is CASTQPWAGSQPQHF. The CDR3 DNA sequence: TGTGCCAGCACCCAACCTTGGGCAGGGAGTCAGCCCCAGCATTTT.

The genes are TRBV11-2 and TRBJ1-5; 9 bases align to TRBD1. After removal of 5 bases from V and 2 bases from J, the junction contained 7 bases not matched to a gene. There are 16 residues in the CDR3. Germline values: CDR1 SGHAT, CDR2 FQNNGV. Here the CDR3 reads CASSPRTGVGNQPQHF. In DNA form, the CDR3 reads TGTGCCAGCAGCCCTCGGACAGGGGTGGGCAATCAGCCCCAGCATTTT. The complete variable domain, with remaining parts taken from reference TRBV11-2 and TRBJ1-5, reads EAGVAQSPRYKIIEKRQSVAFWCNPISGHATLYWYQQILGQGPKLLIQFQNNGVVDDSQLPKDRFSAERLKGVDSTLKIQPAKLEDSAVYLCASSPRTGVGNQPQHFGDGTRLSIL.

This clonotype has just a few counts. The chain combines TRBV9 with TRBJ2-1; the match to TRBD2 covers 9 bases. Trimming took 0 bases from V and 4 from J; bases not matched to a gene: 5. In germline, CDR1 is SGDLS, CDR2 YYNGEE. This CDR3 comprises 16 residues. The DNA for the CDR3 is TGTGCCAGCAGCGTAGGGGGCGGGGGGGTATACAATGAGCAGTTCTTC. It specifies CASSVGGGGVYNEQFF.

This clonotype was picked up a small number of times. This chain connects TRBV5-1 to TRBJ2-1; 11 bases align to TRBD1. The CDR3 has 16 amino acids. CDR1 and CDR2 from the germline V gene are SGHRS and YFSETQ. V was clipped by 4 bases and J by 5 bases; unmatched bases: 8. The CDR3 DNA sequence: TGCGCCAGCAGCCAGATCTCGGGACAGGGGGACAATGAGCAGTTCTTC. Protein product: CASSQISGQGDNEQFF.

This clonotype was detected many times. The rearrangement uses TRBV4-2 and TRBJ2-5; either TRBD1 or TRBD2 may supply D (5 bases each). Germline CDR1 reads LGHNA; CDR2 reads YNFKEQ. With 1 base removed from V and 4 bases from J, the gap between germline ends came to 16 bases. The CDR3 spans 16 residues. CDR3 sequence (DNA): TGTGCCAGCAGCCAAGGGGGGATAGGGGCCTCAGAGACCCAGTACTTC. Translating gives CASSQGGIGASETQYF.

The sample holds many counts of this clonotype. The rearrangement links TRBV18 to TRBJ1-6; D gene uncertain. Germline loops: CDR1 KGHSH, CDR2 LQKENI. V gave up 2 bases and J gave up 13 bases, with 18 bases separating them. CDR3 size: 15 residues. CDR3 sequence reads: CASSPDQDASIPLHF. The CDR3 DNA sequence: TGTGCCAGCTCACCAGACCAGGACGCATCAATCCCCCTCCACTTT.

This clonotype was seen repeatedly, ten times or more. The chain uses TRBV28 and TRBJ2-1; TRBD1 or TRBD2 may be the D gene (6 bases each). There are 14 residues in the CDR3. V was shortened by 7 bases and J by 7 bases, with 17 bases between the two germline ends. The germline CDR1 and CDR2 sequences are MDHEN and SYDVKM. This CDR3 reads CASTPGGLLNEQFF. In DNA form, the CDR3 reads TGTGCCAGCACCCCTGGGGGGCTTCTAAATGAGCAGTTCTTC.

Concerning this clonotype: The conserved phenylalanine or tryptophan is not found at the CDR3 terminus, so this likely reflects a read error. The chain employs TRBV12-3 or TRBV12-4 and TRBJ1-1; 8 bases agree with TRBD1. This CDR3 contains 21 residues. The V gene end was trimmed by 5 bases and the J gene end by 3 bases; junction bases not matched to a gene: 26. The chain's CDR3 is CASSPLQQGARGGRWYTEAFS. The DNA of the CDR3 is TGTGCCAGCAGTCCCCTCCAGCAGGGGGCGAGGGGAGGACGTTGGTACACTGAAGCTTTCTCT.

V gene TRBV19 combines with J gene TRBJ2-5; D uncertain. Trimming stripped 0 bases from V and 1 base from J, with 3 bases between. The CDR3 is 13 residues long. Germline V gene sequence: CDR1 LNHDA, CDR2 SQIVND (reference sequence). Here the CDR3 reads CASSIDSQETQYF. CDR3 sequence (DNA): TGTGCCAGTAGTATAGACTCCCAAGAGACCCAGTACTTC.

This clonotype was counted once. The gene calls are TRBV5-1 and TRBJ2-7; TRBD1 aligns across 7 bases. There are 14 residues in the CDR3. Germline V gives CDR1 SGHRS, CDR2 YFSETQ. J was trimmed by 7 bases and V by 0 bases; bases with no gene match: 7. CDR3 coding DNA: TGCGCCAGCAGCTTGGGACAGGGTACGGGTGAGCAGTACTTC. Encoded protein: CASSLGQGTGEQYF.

This clonotype was observed a handful of times. The CDR3 region is CASSRLGTGNTGELFF. The CDR3 DNA sequence: TGTGCCAGCAGCCGCCTTGGGACAGGGAACACCGGGGAGCTGTTTTTT. The V call is TRBV5-6, the J call TRBJ2-2; the match to TRBD1 covers 8 bases. Germline-derived CDR1 and CDR2 are SGHDT and YYEEEE. V gave up 4 bases and J gave up 1 base; unmatched junction bases: 6. The CDR3 length is 16 residues.

This clonotype was detected ten times or more. This rearrangement joins TRBV7-8 to TRBJ1-3, with D unresolved. V was cut by 0 bases and J by 4 bases, with 13 bases left in between. The CDR3 is 16 residues long. CDR1 and CDR2 from the germline V gene are SGHVS and FQNEAQ. DNA for the CDR3: TGTGCCAGCAGCTTAGCCCAAATTACAGCGGGAAACACCATATATTTT. It codes for CASSLAQITAGNTIYF.

The chain carries TRBV20-1 and TRBJ2-1; D might be TRBD1 (5 bases). CDR1 DFQATT and CDR2 SNEGSKA come from the germline V gene (reference sequence). The CDR3 has 12 amino acids. The V and J ends lost 7 bases and 10 bases respectively, with 17 bases between them. The CDR3 loop is CSVMLGAREQFF. In DNA, the CDR3 is TGCAGTGTCATGTTAGGGGCCAGGGAGCAGTTCTTC.

This clonotype was detected a few times. This chain uses TRBV7-2 with TRBJ2-4; no definite D call. CDR3 size: 11 residues. V lost 3 bases and J lost 8, with 5 bases in between. The germline gives CDR1 SGHTA, CDR2 FQGNSA. CDR3 sequence reads: CASSLADIQYF. The CDR3 coding sequence is TGTGCCAGCAGCTTGGCAGACATTCAGTACTTC. Drawing the rest from reference TRBV7-2 and TRBJ2-4, the complete variable domain is GAGVSQSPSNKVTEKGKDVELRCDPISGHTALYWYRQSLGQGLEFLIYFQGNSAPDKSGLPSDRFSAERTGGSVSTLTIQRTQQEDSAVYLCASSLADIQYFGAGTRLSVL.

The CDR3 spells CASSEQERPYNEQFF. CDR3 in DNA: TGTGCCAGCAGCGAACAGGAAAGGCCCTACAATGAGCAGTTCTTC. The V call is TRBV9, the J call TRBJ2-1, with a weak D call TRBD1 (5 bases). Germline CDR1 and CDR2: SGDLS and YYNGEE. The CDR3 spans 15 residues. The V end was cut by 3 bases, the J end by 2 bases, with 12 bases between.

The chain couples TRBV4-2 to TRBJ2-2; D ambiguous. Germline V gene lookup returns CDR1 LGHNA and CDR2 YNFKEQ. V was trimmed by 2 bases and J by 3 bases, leaving 7 bases between them. The CDR3 is made up of 14 amino acids. The CDR3 sequence: CASSQQWDTGELFF. As DNA, the CDR3 is TGTGCCAGCAGCCAACAGTGGGACACCGGGGAGCTGTTTTTT.

This clonotype has a count of ten or more. J is TRBJ2-1 and V is TRBV11-3, with TRBD2 matching 7 bases. Germline assignment: CDR1 SGHNT and CDR2 YENEEA. V gave up 4 bases and J gave up 1 base; unmatched junction bases: 10. The CDR3 length is 17 residues. The CDR3 reads CASSSDLRTSSYNEQFF. The CDR3 nucleotides read TGTGCCAGCAGCTCCGACCTCAGGACTAGTTCCTACAATGAGCAGTTCTTC.

This clonotype was seen repeatedly, ten times or more. V usage is TRBV28 and J usage is TRBJ2-7, with D possibly TRBD1 on 5 matching bases. V was clipped by 3 bases and J by 2 bases, with 20 bases between them. The CDR3 consists of 17 residues. Germline V gene data show CDR1 as MDHEN and CDR2 as SYDVKM. CDR3 DNA sequence: TGTGCCAGCAGTTTCCCCCTGGACCAGGGAATGCCCTACGAGCAGTACTTC. This sequence encodes CASSFPLDQGMPYEQYF.

This clonotype was seen at least ten times. This sequence joins TRBV7-2 and TRBJ1-5, with D hard to call. CDR1 is SGHTA and CDR2 is FQGNSA in the germline V gene. The CDR3 is made up of 15 amino acids. Trimming left V 1 base short and J 7 bases short, with 14 bases between. Written as DNA, the CDR3 is TGTGCCAGCAGCTTAGATAGTGGCAGGAAACAGCCCCAGCATTTT. This encodes CASSLDSGRKQPQHF.